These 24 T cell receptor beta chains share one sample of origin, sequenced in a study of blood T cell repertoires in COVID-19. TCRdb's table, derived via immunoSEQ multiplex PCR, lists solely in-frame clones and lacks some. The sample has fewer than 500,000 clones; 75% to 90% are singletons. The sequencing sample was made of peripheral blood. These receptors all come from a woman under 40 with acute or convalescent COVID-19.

In DNA, the CDR3 is TGCGCCAGCAGCTATACAGGGGGCGGAGATACGCAGTATTTT. This encodes CASSYTGGGDTQYF. The V gene is TRBV5-1, the J gene TRBJ2-3, with 9 bases lining up with TRBD1. Per the germline V gene, CDR1 is SGHRS and CDR2 is YFSETQ. Trimming cost V 3 bases and J 5 bases; bases outside gene matches: 4. The CDR3 covers 14 residues.

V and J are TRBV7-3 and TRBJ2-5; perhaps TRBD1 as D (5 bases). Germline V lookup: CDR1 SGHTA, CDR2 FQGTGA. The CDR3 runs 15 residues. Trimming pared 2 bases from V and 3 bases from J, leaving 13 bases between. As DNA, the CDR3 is TGTGCCAGCAGCTTACTTGTGGGGCCCAAAGAGACCCAGTACTTC. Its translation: CASSLLVGPKETQYF. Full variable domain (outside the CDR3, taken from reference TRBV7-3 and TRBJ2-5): GAGVSQTPSNKVTEKGKYVELRCDPISGHTALYWYRQSLGQGPEFLIYFQGTGAADDSGLPNDRFFAVRPEGSVSTLKIQRTERGDSAVYLCASSLLVGPKETQYFGPGTRLLVL.

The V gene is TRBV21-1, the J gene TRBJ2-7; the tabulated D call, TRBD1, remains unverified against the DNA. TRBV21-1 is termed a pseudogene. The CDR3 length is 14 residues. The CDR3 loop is CASSQHPRGYEQYF. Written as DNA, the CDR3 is TGTGCCAGCAGCCAACACCCAAGGGGGTACGAGCAGTACTTC.

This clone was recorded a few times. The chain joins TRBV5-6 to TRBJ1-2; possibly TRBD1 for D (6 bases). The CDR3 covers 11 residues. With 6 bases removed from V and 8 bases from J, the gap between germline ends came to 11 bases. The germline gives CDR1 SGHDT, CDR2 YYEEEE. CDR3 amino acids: CASTGEGGYTF. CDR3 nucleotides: TGTGCCAGCACAGGGGAGGGCGGCTACACCTTC.

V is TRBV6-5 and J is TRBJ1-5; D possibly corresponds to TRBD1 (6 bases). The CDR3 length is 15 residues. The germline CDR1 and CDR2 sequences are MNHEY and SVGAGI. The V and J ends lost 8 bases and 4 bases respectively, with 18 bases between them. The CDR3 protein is CASGIETGWNQPQHF. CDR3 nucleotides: TGTGCCAGCGGTATAGAGACAGGATGGAATCAGCCCCAGCATTTT.

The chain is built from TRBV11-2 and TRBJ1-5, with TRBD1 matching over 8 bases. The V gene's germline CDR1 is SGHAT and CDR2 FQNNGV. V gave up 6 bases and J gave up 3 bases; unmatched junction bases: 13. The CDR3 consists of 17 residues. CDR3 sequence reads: CASSRKAQGVFNQPQHF. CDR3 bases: TGTGCCAGCAGTCGCAAGGCACAGGGGGTTTTCAATCAGCCCCAGCATTTT. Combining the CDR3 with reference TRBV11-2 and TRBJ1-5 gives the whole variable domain EAGVAQSPRYKIIEKRQSVAFWCNPISGHATLYWYQQILGQGPKLLIQFQNNGVVDDSQLPKDRFSAERLKGVDSTLKIQPAKLEDSAVYLCASSRKAQGVFNQPQHFGDGTRLSIL.

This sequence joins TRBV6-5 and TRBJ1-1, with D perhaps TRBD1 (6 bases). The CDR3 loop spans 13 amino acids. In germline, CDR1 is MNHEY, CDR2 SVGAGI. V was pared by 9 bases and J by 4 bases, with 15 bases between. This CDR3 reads CASLTGYFTEAFF. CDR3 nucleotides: TGTGCCAGTCTAACAGGGTATTTCACTGAAGCTTTCTTT.

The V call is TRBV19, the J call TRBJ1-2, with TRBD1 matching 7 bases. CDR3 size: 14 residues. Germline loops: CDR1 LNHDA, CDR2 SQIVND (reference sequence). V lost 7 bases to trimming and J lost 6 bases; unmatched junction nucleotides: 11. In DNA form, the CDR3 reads TGTGCCAGTAACTACGTCGGGACAGTTAATGGCTACACCTTC. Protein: CASNYVGTVNGYTF. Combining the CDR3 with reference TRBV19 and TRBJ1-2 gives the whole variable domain DGGITQSPKYLFRKEGQNVTLSCEQNLNHDAMYWYRQDPGQGLRLIYYSQIVNDFQKGDIAEGYSVSREKKESFPLTVTSAQKNPTAFYLCASNYVGTVNGYTFGSGTRLTVV.

As DNA, the CDR3 is TGTGCCAGCAGCTTAGGTGGTTCCGGGGGAAACACCATATATTTT. Protein: CASSLGGSGGNTIYF. J is TRBJ1-3 and V is TRBV11-2; unclear D gene. The CDR3 totals 15 residues. CDR1 and CDR2 (germline): SGHAT, FQNNGV. V lost 1 base and J lost 4, with 11 bases in between.

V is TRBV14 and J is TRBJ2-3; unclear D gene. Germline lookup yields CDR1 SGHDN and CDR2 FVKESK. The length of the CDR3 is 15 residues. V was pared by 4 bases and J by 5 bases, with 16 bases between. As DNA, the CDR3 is TGTGCCAGCAGCCTGGGCGAGATCAGGATAGATACGCAGTATTTT. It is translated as CASSLGEIRIDTQYF.

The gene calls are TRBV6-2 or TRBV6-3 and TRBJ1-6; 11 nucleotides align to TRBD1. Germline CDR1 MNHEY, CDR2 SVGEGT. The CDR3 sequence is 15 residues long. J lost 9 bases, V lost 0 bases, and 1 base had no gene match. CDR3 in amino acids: CASSYSGQGASPLHF. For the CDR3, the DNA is TGTGCCAGCAGTTACTCCGGACAGGGGGCTTCACCCCTCCACTTT.

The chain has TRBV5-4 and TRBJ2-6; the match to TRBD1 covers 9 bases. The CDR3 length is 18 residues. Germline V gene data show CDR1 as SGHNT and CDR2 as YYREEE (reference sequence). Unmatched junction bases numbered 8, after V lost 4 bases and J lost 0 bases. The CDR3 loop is CASSARQGESSGANVLTF. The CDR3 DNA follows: TGTGCCAGCAGCGCACGACAGGGGGAAAGCTCTGGGGCCAACGTCCTGACTTTC.

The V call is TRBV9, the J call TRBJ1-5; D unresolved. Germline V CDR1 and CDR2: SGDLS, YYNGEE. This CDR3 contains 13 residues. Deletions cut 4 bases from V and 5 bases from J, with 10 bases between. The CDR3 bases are TGTGCCAGCAGCCCAAGCGGGGATCAGCCCCAGCATTTT. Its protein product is CASSPSGDQPQHF.

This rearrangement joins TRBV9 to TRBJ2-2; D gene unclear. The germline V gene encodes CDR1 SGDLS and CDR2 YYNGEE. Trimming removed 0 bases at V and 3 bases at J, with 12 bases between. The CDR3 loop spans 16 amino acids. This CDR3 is CASSVALLIDTGELFF. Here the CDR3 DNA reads TGTGCCAGCAGCGTAGCGTTGTTAATAGACACCGGGGAGCTGTTTTTT.

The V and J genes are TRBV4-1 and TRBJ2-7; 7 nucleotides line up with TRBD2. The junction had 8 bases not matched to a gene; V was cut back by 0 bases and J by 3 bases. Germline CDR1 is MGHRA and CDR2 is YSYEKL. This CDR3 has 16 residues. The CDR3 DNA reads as TGCGCCAGCAGCCAAGATCAAGCGGGGAGATTCTACGAGCAGTACTTC. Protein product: CASSQDQAGRFYEQYF.

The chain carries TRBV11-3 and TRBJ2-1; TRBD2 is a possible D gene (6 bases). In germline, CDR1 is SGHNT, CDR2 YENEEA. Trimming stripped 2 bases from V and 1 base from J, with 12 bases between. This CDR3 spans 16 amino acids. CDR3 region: CASSLSSGDSYNEQFF. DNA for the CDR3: TGTGCCAGCAGCTTAAGTAGCGGTGATTCCTACAATGAGCAGTTCTTC.

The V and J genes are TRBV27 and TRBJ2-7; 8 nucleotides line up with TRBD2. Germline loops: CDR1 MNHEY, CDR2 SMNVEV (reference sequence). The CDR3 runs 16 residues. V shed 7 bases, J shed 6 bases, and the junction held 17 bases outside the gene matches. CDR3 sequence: CASTPIGGGGMVEQYF. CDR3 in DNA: TGTGCCAGCACGCCCATCGGGGGGGGTGGAATGGTCGAGCAGTACTTC.

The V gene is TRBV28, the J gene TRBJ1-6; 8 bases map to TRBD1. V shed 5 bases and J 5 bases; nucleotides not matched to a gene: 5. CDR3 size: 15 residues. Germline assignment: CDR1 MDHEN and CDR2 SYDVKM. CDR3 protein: CASSLDRGHNSPLHF. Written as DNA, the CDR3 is TGTGCCAGCAGTCTCGACAGGGGCCATAATTCACCCCTCCACTTT.

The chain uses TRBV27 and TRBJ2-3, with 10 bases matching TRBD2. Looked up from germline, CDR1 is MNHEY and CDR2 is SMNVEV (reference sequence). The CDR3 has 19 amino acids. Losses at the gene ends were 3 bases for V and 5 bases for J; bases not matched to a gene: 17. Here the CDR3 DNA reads TGTGCCAGCAGTTTCTTGTCCCAGTCCATACTAGCGGGGTTAGATACGCAGTATTTT. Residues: CASSFLSQSILAGLDTQYF.

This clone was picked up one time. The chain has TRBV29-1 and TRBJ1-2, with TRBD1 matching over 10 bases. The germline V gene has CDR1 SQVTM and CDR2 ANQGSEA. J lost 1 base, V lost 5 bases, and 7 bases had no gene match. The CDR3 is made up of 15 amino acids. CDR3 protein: CSVNPRDRGNYGYTF. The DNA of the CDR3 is TGCAGCGTTAACCCGCGGGACAGGGGTAACTATGGCTACACCTTC.

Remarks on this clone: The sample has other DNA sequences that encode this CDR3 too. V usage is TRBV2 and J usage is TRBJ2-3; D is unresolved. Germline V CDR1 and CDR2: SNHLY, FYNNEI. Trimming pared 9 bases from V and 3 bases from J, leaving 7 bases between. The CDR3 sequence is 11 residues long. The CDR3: CASILTDTQYF. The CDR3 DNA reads TGTGCCAGTATTTTGACAGATACGCAGTATTTT.

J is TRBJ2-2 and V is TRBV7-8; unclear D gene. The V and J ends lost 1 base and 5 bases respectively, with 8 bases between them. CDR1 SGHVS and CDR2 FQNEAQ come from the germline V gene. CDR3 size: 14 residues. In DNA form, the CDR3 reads TGTGCCAGCAGCTTAGTTTCGTCGACCGGGGAGCTGTTTTTT. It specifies CASSLVSSTGELFF.

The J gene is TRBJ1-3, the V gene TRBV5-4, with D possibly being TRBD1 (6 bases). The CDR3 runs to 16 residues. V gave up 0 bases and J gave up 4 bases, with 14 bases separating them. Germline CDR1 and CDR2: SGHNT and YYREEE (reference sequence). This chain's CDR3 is CASSLGNRVSGNTIYF. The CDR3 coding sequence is TGTGCCAGCAGCTTGGGGAACAGGGTTTCGGGAAACACCATATATTTT.

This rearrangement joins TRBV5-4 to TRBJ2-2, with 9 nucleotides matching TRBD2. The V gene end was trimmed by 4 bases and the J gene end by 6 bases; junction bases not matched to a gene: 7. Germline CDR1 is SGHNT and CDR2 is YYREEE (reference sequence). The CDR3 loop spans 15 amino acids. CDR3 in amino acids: CASSQWRGGSGELFF. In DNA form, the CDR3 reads TGTGCCAGCAGCCAATGGCGGGGGGGGTCCGGGGAGCTGTTTTTT.